This T cell receptor beta chain was captured by sequencing in a study of shared clonotypes between healthy human individuals. V lost 5 bases and J lost 5, with 15 bases in between. The germline CDR1 and CDR2 sequences are SNHLY and FYNNEI. The CDR3 is 14 residues long. Donors comprised healthy HIV-negative adults lacking recent acute infections or vaccinations. Per the original data handling: Junction-only immunoSEQ sequences carried no quality scores, so filtering differed. Some clones are missing from TCRdb's copy, which holds only in-frame ones; the method was immunoSEQ multiplex PCR. The V and J calls and clone size are taken from that table; D and trimming were inferred from the DNA. This table holds 950,000 to 1,100,000 clones, about 75% found once.

The sample was memory CD4+ T cells sorted from blood. Subset: CD45RA-negative fraction. The clonotype originates from a man younger than 35 in good health. The chain combines TRBV2 with TRBJ2-5; D is possibly TRBD2 (5 bases). CDR3 protein: CASSIEWGVETQYF. The CDR3 DNA reads as TGTGCCAGCAGTATTGAGTGGGGAGTGGAGACCCAGTACTTC. The complete variable domain, with remaining parts taken from reference TRBV2 and TRBJ2-5, reads EPEVTQTPSHQVTQMGQEVILRCVPISNHLYFYWYRQILGQKVEFLVSFYNNEISEKSEIFDDQFSVERPDGSNFTLKIRSTKLEDSAMYFCASSIEWGVETQYFGPGTRLLVL.